This record covers a single TCR beta chain. The target antigen is unknown. This sample was included in a study of CXCR3-negative and CXCR3-positive naive CD8 T cells. Study-wide results and limits: Each naive subset displayed comparably high diversity, whereas memory CD8+ cells displayed much lower diversity. No difference in surface CD5 was seen between naive subsets, and TCR strength was inferred from TRB CDR3 properties.

In germline, CDR1 is SGHAT, CDR2 FQNNGV. The CDR3 sequence is 13 residues long. The libraries of TRB cDNA were constructed through 5' RACE using UMI labels. For each CDR3 protein, TCRdb gives one entry from its re-call of the 5' RACE reads, without DNA. The sample features roughly 71,000 distinct CDR3 sequences, with 1.5% in its top ten. Every CD8+ subset sample held some 300,000 flow-sorted cells, done in triplicate. Within the CD8+ T cell compartment, naive cells were CD45RO-CCR7+CD27+CD95-. The J gene is TRBJ2-3, the V gene TRBV11-2. The origin of this receptor is a human donor in good health. Some clones in this sample may be carry-over from other donors' samples. The sequenced sample consisted of naive CXCR3- CD8+ T cells from blood. Subset specified: CD45RO-CCR7+CD27+CD95- naive CD8+ T cells lacking CXCR3 (TNR3-). The CDR3 loop reads CASSVTPDGTQYF.